This T cell receptor (beta chain) was sequenced in a study of memory CD4+ T cells and cytomegalovirus serostatus. Notes on the study in general: Each of 60 to 80 CMV-associated TCRbeta sequences occurred in one to five individuals.

For this clone: Its target is unknown.

Repertoires were generated with immunoSEQ multiplex PCR, while TCRdb's copy carries only in-frame clones and drops some. The repertoire holds about 57,000 clones, less than 85% seen once, with about 0.86% in the top ten. The sort gate was single viable CD3+CD4+CD8-CD45RO+ cells for memory CD4+ T cells. After thawing, CD4+ T cells were positively selected. The CDR3 length is 13 residues. Germline V gene sequence: CDR1 SGHDT, CDR2 YYEEEE. The germline V and J ends were trimmed by 0 bases and 6 bases, with 7 bases remaining between them. The TCR was taken from an adult in good health and CMV-seronegative. The chain links TRBV5-6 to TRBJ1-3; the D is unclear. Sample: memory CD4+ T cells from blood. In DNA form, the CDR3 reads TGTGCCAGCAGCTTGGTCCATGAAAACACCATATATTTT. Amino acids: CASSLVHENTIYF.